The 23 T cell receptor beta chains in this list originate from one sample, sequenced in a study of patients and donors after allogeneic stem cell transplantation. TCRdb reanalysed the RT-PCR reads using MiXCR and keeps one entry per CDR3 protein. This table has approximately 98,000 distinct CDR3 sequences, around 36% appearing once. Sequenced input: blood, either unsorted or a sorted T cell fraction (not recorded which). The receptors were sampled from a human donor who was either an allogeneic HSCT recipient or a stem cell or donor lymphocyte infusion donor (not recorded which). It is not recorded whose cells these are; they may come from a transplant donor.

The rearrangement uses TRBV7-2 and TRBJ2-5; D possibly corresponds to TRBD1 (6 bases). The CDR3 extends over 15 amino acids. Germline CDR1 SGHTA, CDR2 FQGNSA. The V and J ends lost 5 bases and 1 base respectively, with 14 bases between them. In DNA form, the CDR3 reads TGTGCCAGCAGCGCCCTACAGGGCCGCCAAGAGACCCAGTACTTC. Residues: CASSALQGRQETQYF.

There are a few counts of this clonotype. The CDR3 DNA is TGCAGTGCTAGAGCAGGGGTCGCCTCAAACACCATATATTTT. Its translation: CSARAGVASNTIYF. The V and J genes are TRBV20-1 and TRBJ1-3, with D possibly matching TRBD1 (6 bases). The V gene lost 1 base and the J gene lost 6 bases, with 13 bases spanning the gap. The CDR3 spans 14 residues. From germline, CDR1 is DFQATT and CDR2 SNEGSKA (reference sequence).

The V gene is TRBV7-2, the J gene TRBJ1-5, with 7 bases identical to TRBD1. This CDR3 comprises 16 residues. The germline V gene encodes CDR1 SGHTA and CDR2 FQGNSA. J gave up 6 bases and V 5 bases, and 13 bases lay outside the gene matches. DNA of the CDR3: TGTGCCAGCAGCCTCCTAGGGGAGGGGGCTATTCAGCCCCAGCATTTT. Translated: CASSLLGEGAIQPQHF.

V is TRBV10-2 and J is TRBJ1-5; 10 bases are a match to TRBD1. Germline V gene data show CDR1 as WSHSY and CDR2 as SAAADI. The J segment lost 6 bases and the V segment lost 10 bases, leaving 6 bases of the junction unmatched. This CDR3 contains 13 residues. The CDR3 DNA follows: TGCGCCACCCTCCGGGACAGGGGTCAGCCCCAGCATTTT. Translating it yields CATLRDRGQPQHF.

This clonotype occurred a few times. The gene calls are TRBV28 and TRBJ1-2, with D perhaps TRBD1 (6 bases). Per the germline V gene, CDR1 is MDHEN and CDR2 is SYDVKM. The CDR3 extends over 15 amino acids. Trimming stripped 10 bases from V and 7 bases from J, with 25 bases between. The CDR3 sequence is CATQVGGPGTLGYTF. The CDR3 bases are TGTGCCACCCAGGTTGGGGGACCCGGGACACTTGGCTACACCTTC.

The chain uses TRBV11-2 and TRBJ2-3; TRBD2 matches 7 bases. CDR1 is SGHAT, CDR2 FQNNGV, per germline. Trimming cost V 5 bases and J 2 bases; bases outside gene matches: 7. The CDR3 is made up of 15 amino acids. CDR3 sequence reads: CASSRLALNTDTQYF. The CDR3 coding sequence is TGTGCCAGCAGCAGACTAGCCCTAAACACAGATACGCAGTATTTT.

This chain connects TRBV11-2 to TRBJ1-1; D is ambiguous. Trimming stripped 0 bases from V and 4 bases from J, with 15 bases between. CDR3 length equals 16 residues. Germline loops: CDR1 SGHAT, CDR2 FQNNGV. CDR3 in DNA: TGTGCCAGCAGCTTAGATAGGCCGCCTATCGGCACTGAAGCTTTCTTT. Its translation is CASSLDRPPIGTEAFF. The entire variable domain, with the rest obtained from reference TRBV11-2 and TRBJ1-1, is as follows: EAGVAQSPRYKIIEKRQSVAFWCNPISGHATLYWYQQILGQGPKLLIQFQNNGVVDDSQLPKDRFSAERLKGVDSTLKIQPAKLEDSAVYLCASSLDRPPIGTEAFFGQGTRLTVV.

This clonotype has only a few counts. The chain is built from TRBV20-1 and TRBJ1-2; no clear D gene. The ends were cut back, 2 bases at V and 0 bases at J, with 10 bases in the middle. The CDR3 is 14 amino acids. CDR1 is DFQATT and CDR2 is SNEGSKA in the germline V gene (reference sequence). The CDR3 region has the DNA TGCAGTGCTAGAACGGACCCTACTAACTATGGCTACACCTTC. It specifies CSARTDPTNYGYTF.

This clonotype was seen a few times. The CDR3 DNA reads as TGTGCCAGCAGCAAAATGAGCTCCTATAATTCACCCCTCCACTTT. As protein: CASSKMSSYNSPLHF. The chain has TRBV7-3 and TRBJ1-6; no clear D gene. The V end lost 5 bases, the J end lost 0 bases, and 8 bases lay between the germline ends. Looked up from germline, CDR1 is SGHTA and CDR2 is FQGTGA. This CDR3 spans 15 amino acids.

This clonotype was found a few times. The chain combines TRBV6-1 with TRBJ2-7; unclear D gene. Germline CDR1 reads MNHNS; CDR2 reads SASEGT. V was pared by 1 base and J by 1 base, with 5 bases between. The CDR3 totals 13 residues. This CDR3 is CASSEGGSYEQYF. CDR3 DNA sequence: TGTGCCAGCAGTGAAGGGGGTTCCTACGAGCAGTACTTC.

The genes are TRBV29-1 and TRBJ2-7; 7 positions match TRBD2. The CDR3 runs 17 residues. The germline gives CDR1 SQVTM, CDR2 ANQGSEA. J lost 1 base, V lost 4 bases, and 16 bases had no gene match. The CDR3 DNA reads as TGCAGCGTTGCTGAAGTTAGCGGGCCTCGCATATCCTACGAGCAGTACTTC. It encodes CSVAEVSGPRISYEQYF.

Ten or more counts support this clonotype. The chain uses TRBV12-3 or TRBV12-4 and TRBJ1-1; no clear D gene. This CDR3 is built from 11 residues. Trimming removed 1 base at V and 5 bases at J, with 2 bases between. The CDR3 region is CASSLETEAFF. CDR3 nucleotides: TGTGCCAGCAGTTTAGAGACTGAAGCTTTCTTT.

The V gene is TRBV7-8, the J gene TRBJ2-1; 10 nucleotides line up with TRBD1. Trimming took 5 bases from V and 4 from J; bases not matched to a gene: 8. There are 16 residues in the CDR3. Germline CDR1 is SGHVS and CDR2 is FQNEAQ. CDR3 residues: CASSPSRDRGYNEQFF. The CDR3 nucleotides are TGTGCCAGCAGCCCAAGCCGGGACAGGGGTTACAATGAGCAGTTCTTC.

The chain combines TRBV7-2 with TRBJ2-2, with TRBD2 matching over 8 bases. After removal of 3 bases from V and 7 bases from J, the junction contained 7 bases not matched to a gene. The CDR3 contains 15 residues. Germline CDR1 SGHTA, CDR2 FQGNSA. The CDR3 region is CASSLAGLGGGELFF. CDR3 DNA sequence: TGTGCCAGCAGCTTGGCGGGACTAGGCGGCGGGGAGCTGTTTTTT.

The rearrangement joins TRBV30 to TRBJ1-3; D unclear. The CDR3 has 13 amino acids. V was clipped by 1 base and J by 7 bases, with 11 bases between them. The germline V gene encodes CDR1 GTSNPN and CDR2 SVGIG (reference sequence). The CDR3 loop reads CAWSGVGFNTIYF. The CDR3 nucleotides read TGTGCCTGGAGTGGAGTGGGGTTCAACACCATATATTTT.

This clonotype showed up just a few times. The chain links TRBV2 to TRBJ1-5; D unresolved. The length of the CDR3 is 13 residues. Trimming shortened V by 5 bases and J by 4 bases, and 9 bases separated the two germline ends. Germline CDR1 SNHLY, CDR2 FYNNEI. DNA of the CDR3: TGTGCCAGCAGTAAAGAAGGGAATCAGCCCCAGCATTTT. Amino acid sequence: CASSKEGNQPQHF.

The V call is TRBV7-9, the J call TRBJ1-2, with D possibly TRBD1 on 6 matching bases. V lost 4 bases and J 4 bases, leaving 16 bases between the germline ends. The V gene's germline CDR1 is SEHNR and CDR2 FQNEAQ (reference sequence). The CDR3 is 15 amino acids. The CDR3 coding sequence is TGTGCCAGCAGCTGGGGGCGGACAGCCCTCTATGGCTACACCTTC. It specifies CASSWGRTALYGYTF.

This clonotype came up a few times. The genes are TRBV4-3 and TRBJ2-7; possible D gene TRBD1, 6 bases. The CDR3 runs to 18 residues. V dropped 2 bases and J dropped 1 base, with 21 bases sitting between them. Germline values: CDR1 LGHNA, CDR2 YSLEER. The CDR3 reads CASSQFKVLTGNSYEQYF. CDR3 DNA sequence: TGCGCCAGCAGCCAATTTAAGGTTTTGACAGGCAATTCCTACGAGCAGTACTTC.

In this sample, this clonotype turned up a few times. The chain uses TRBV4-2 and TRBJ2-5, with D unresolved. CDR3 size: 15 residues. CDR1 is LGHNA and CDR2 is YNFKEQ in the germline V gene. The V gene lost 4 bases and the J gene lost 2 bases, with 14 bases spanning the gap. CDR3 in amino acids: CASSPSARKQETQYF. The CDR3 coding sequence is TGTGCCAGCAGCCCCTCGGCACGAAAACAAGAGACCCAGTACTTC.

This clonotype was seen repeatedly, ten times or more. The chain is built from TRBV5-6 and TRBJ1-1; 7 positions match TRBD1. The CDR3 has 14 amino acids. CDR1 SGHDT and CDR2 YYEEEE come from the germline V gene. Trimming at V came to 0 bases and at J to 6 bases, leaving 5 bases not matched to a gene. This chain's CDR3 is CASSLGAGGSEAFF. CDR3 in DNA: TGTGCCAGCAGCTTGGGGGCAGGGGGGTCTGAAGCTTTCTTT.

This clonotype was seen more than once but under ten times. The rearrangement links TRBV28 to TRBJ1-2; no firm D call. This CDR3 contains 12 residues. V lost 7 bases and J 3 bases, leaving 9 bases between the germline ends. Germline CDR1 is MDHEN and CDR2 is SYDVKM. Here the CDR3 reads CASTPGDYGYTF. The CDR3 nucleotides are TGTGCCAGCACTCCCGGGGACTATGGCTACACCTTC.

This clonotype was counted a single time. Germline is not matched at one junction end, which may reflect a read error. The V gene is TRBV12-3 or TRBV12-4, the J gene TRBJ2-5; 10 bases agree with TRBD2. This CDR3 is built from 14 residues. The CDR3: CASSRSSGRGTRYF. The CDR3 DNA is TGTGCCAGCAGTCGCTCTAGCGGGAGAGGGACCCGGTACTTC.

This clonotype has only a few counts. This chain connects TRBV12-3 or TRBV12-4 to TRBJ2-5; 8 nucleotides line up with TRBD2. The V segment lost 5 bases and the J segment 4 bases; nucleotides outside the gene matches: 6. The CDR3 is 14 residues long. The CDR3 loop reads CASSPAGVTETQYF. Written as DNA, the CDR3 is TGTGCCAGCAGTCCAGCGGGGGTCACAGAGACCCAGTACTTC.